These 27 T cell receptor beta chains were all obtained from the same sample, sequenced in a study of post-analysis software for immune sequencing data (dated by TCRdb to about 2015). Summary of the overall study and its limitations: Patients showed significantly higher frequencies than controls for roughly 5 TRBV segments, among them TRBV5-6, TRBV5-1 and TRBV20-1.

The library came from PCR. Instrument used: Illumina HiSeq 2500. Unique molecular identifiers were incorporated into TCR beta cDNA libraries to reduce PCR and sequencing biases. The public reads were run again by TCRdb, first through fastp at Q25 and then through MiXCR, and only productive beta chains were kept. Each record represents a unique CDR3 protein, reported with the most common genes and DNA among its rows. Recorded for this sample are fewer than 550,000 distinct CDR3 sequences; 34% of them occurred a single time. Approximately 6% of the sample is taken by the ten largest. No cognate antigen is known for these TCRs. Sequences were obtained from blood. These receptors were collected from a girl under 18 with multiple sclerosis.

The V and J genes are TRBV9 and TRBJ2-5; a weak D match, TRBD2 (5 bases). TRBJ2-7 matches the DNA end more closely, so the J call is doubtful. CDR1 and CDR2 (germline): SGDLS, YYNGEE. The CDR3 is 13 residues long. DNA of the CDR3: TGTGCCAGCAGCGTAGAGGTAGGGAGCGAGCAGTACTTC. It encodes CASSVEVGSEQYF.

Points on this clonotype: The junction shows a germline mismatch at one end, possibly a read error. The chain joins TRBV4-2 to TRBJ2-7, with D uncertain. The DNA end is more similar to TRBJ2-4, so the J call may be wrong. The CDR3 runs to 13 residues. Per germline, CDR1 LGHNA and CDR2 YNFKEQ. CDR3 amino acids: CTSSQVSENIQYF. The CDR3 nucleotides read TGTACCAGCAGCCAAGTTTCAGAGAACATTCAGTACTTC.

The gene calls are TRBV7-2 and TRBJ2-3; 7 nucleotides align to TRBD2. From germline, CDR1 is SGHTA and CDR2 FQGNSA. The CDR3 totals 18 residues. V dropped 5 bases and J dropped 0; count of bases not matched to a gene: 14. This chain's CDR3 is CASSPRARRGTSTDTQYF. CDR3 sequence (DNA): TGTGCCAGCAGCCCTAGGGCCAGGCGGGGGACTAGCACAGATACGCAGTATTTT.

This clonotype was detected only a few times. The chain joins TRBV7-2 to TRBJ2-5, with D hard to call. The CDR3 runs to 13 residues. Trimming removed 5 bases at V and 5 bases at J, with 12 bases between. Per germline, CDR1 SGHTA and CDR2 FQGNSA. The CDR3 nucleotides are TGTGCCAGCAGCCTGCGGTGGCGCGAGACCCAGTACTTC. Amino acids: CASSLRWRETQYF.

Concerning this clonotype itself: The germline gene is not matched at one end of the junction; a read error may be the cause. The rearrangement uses TRBV18 and TRBJ2-5; TRBD1 matches at 8 bases. There are 15 residues in the CDR3. Germline lookup yields CDR1 KGHSH and CDR2 LQKENI. The CDR3 loop reads CASPPGTGWQETQYF. CDR3 bases: TGTGCCAGCCCACCGGGGACAGGATGGCAAGAGACCCAGTACTTC.

The chain links TRBV5-1 to TRBJ2-5; a weak D match, TRBD1 (5 bases). CDR3 length: 16 residues. Trimming took off 1 base at V and 5 bases at J, with 18 bases between the two ends. Germline CDR1 and CDR2: SGHRS and YFSETQ. CDR3: CASSLRFTGPRETQYF. CDR3 nucleotides: TGCGCCAGCAGCTTGAGGTTCACAGGACCTAGGGAGACCCAGTACTTC.

The chain couples TRBV7-8 to TRBJ1-2; the D gene is possibly TRBD1 (5 bases). The CDR3 runs to 15 residues. Trimming took off 5 bases at V and 4 bases at J, with 17 bases between the two ends. Germline loops: CDR1 SGHVS, CDR2 FQNEAQ. In nucleotides, the CDR3 is TGTGCCAGCAGCCCCCAGGGTGGCAGCCCCTATGGCTACACCTTC. Translation gives CASSPQGGSPYGYTF.

This clonotype was seen only a few times. V gene TRBV5-1 combines with J gene TRBJ2-4; the D gene is possibly TRBD1 (6 bases). Per germline, CDR1 SGHRS and CDR2 YFSETQ. V lost 0 bases and J lost 7, with 8 bases in between. The CDR3 length is 13 residues. For the CDR3, the DNA is TGCGCCAGCAGCTTGGACAGGGTGAACATTCAGTACTTC. Its protein product is CASSLDRVNIQYF.

The J gene is TRBJ2-3, the V gene TRBV11-2; D is perhaps TRBD1 (6 bases). The germline CDR1 and CDR2 sequences are SGHAT and FQNNGV. The CDR3 totals 16 residues. Trimming cost V 4 bases and J 8 bases, with 22 bases left between them. CDR3 in amino acids: CASSSVGRGYGGTQYF. The CDR3 nucleotides are TGTGCCAGCAGCTCGGTAGGCAGGGGTTACGGCGGTACGCAGTATTTT.

This clonotype appeared a single time. The chain combines TRBV7-8 with TRBJ1-1; D gene ambiguous. This CDR3 spans 15 amino acids. Germline-derived CDR1 and CDR2 are SGHVS and FQNEAQ. V gave up 4 bases and J gave up 7 bases, with 19 bases separating them. The CDR3 DNA sequence: TGTGCCAGCAGCTCGTCACTCGGGATATTAGATGAAGCTTTCTTT. Protein sequence: CASSSSLGILDEAFF.

The rearrangement links TRBV7-2 to TRBJ2-2, with no clear D. The CDR3 contains 13 residues. With 5 bases removed from V and 7 bases from J, the gap between germline ends came to 11 bases. Germline CDR1 is SGHTA and CDR2 is FQGNSA. In nucleotides, the CDR3 is TGTGCCAGCAGCCTAAGGATGGGCGGGGAGCTGTTTTTT. Residues: CASSLRMGGELFF.

V is TRBV10-3 and J is TRBJ1-2, with TRBD1 identical over 8 bases. There are 13 residues in the CDR3. The junction had 5 bases not matched to a gene; V was cut back by 5 bases and J by 6 bases. Germline loops: CDR1 ENHRY, CDR2 SYGVKD. The CDR3 DNA sequence: TGTGCCATCAGTCCCGGACAGGGCCATGGCTACACCTTC. Encoded protein: CAISPGQGHGYTF.

This clonotype was recorded at least ten times. This chain connects TRBV6-4 to TRBJ2-1; 8 nucleotides match TRBD2. Germline loops: CDR1 MRHNA, CDR2 SNTAGT. The CDR3 runs 15 residues. V shed 3 bases and J 3 bases; nucleotides not matched to a gene: 4. DNA for the CDR3: TGTGCCAGCAGTGAATTGCGGGGGGACTACAATGAGCAGTTCTTC. It is translated as CASSELRGDYNEQFF.

This clonotype was seen only a few times. DNA of the CDR3: TGTGCCAGCAGCTTGATAGGGGGAAATCAGCCCCAGCATTTT. Amino acids: CASSLIGGNQPQHF. The chain couples TRBV5-6 to TRBJ1-5; the D gene is possibly TRBD1 (6 bases). The CDR3 length is 14 residues. Deletions cut 1 base from V and 4 bases from J, with 9 bases between. Germline CDR1 and CDR2: SGHDT and YYEEEE.

V is TRBV5-1 and J is TRBJ1-4, with TRBD1 matching 8 bases. The junction had 8 bases not matched to a gene; V was cut back by 0 bases and J by 4 bases. The CDR3 consists of 17 residues. Germline V lookup: CDR1 SGHRS, CDR2 YFSETQ. CDR3 DNA sequence: TGCGCCAGCAGCTTGGGGGCCCGACAGGGGTTTAATGAAAAACTGTTTTTT. Its protein is CASSLGARQGFNEKLFF.

V and J are TRBV12-3 or TRBV12-4 and TRBJ2-1; D is ambiguous. The germline V and J ends were trimmed by 8 bases and 15 bases, with 20 bases remaining between them. The CDR3 covers 12 residues. The CDR3 here is CASLKESAGRFF. In nucleotides, the CDR3 is TGTGCCAGCCTAAAGGAGTCTGCCGGGCGGTTCTTC.

This clonotype was counted between two and nine times. The rearrangement uses TRBV20-1 and TRBJ2-3, with TRBD1 identical over 9 bases. The CDR3 consists of 14 residues. Germline CDR1 reads DFQATT; CDR2 reads SNEGSKA (reference sequence). The V gene end was trimmed by 5 bases and the J gene end by 0 bases; junction bases not matched to a gene: 3. As DNA, the CDR3 is TGCAGTGCTTTAACAGGGGGCAGCACAGATACGCAGTATTTT. Protein: CSALTGGSTDTQYF.

Regarding this clonotype: At one end, the junction sequence differs from germline, possibly due to a read error. The rearrangement joins TRBV20-1 to TRBJ1-1; D gene unclear. CDR1 and CDR2 from the germline V gene are DFQATT and SNEGSKA (reference sequence). CDR3 length: 15 residues. DNA for the CDR3: TGCAGCGCTAGAGATCGTAAACACCCGAACACTGAAGCTTTCTTT. Translation: CSARDRKHPNTEAFF.

The rearrangement joins TRBV5-6 to TRBJ2-3; 10 nucleotides match TRBD2. The CDR3 extends over 16 amino acids. V gave up 2 bases and J gave up 2 bases; unmatched junction bases: 5. Per germline, CDR1 SGHDT and CDR2 YYEEEE. The CDR3 loop is CASSLRSGGFTDTQYF. DNA of the CDR3: TGTGCCAGCAGCTTACGTAGCGGGGGGTTCACAGATACGCAGTATTTT.

There are a few counts of this clonotype. This chain connects TRBV25-1 to TRBJ2-1, with D maybe TRBD1 (5 bases). V dropped 4 bases and J dropped 4 bases, with 14 bases sitting between them. Germline V gene lookup returns CDR1 MGHDK and CDR2 SYGVNS. The CDR3 is made up of 15 amino acids. The CDR3 sequence is CASSASREFYNEQFF. The CDR3 DNA follows: TGTGCCAGCAGTGCGAGCAGGGAATTTTACAATGAGCAGTTCTTC.

As to this clonotype: At one boundary the junction diverges from the germline segment, which might be a read error. The chain employs TRBV5-1 and TRBJ1-6; D is undetermined. This CDR3 has 15 residues. Germline V CDR1 and CDR2: SGHRS, YFSETQ. CDR3 protein: CASSGTASYNSPPHF. The CDR3 DNA reads as TGCGCCAGCAGCGGCACAGCCTCCTATAATTCACCCCCCCACTTT.

This clonotype turned up a few times. The chain is built from TRBV20-1 and TRBJ2-4; 7 bases line up with TRBD2. After removal of 6 bases from V and 0 bases from J, the junction contained 8 bases not matched to a gene. CDR3 length: 15 amino acids. Germline V gene sequence: CDR1 DFQATT, CDR2 SNEGSKA (reference sequence). The CDR3 DNA reads as TGCAGTGCCTCTCGCGGGGGACTAGCCAAAAACATTCAGTACTTC. Its protein is CSASRGGLAKNIQYF.

The chain joins TRBV15 to TRBJ2-1, with D perhaps TRBD2 (5 bases). The germline gives CDR1 LNHNV, CDR2 YYDKDF (reference sequence). V lost 10 bases and J lost 8, with 18 bases in between. This CDR3 has 13 amino acids. CDR3 DNA sequence: TGTGCCAGCCAACTAGGAGGTCACGATGAGCAGTTCTTC. This sequence encodes CASQLGGHDEQFF.

The chain employs TRBV4-2 and TRBJ2-3; D is ambiguous. The V gene lost 0 bases and the J gene lost 6 bases, with 10 bases spanning the gap. Germline CDR1 and CDR2: LGHNA and YNFKEQ. This CDR3 comprises 14 residues. CDR3 in amino acids: CASSQDGLRDTQYF. CDR3 DNA: TGTGCCAGCAGCCAAGATGGGTTGCGGGATACGCAGTATTTT.

This clonotype appeared a few times. The chain couples TRBV29-1 to TRBJ2-1; 9 bases are shared with TRBD2. The V and J ends lost 6 bases and 5 bases, in that order; junction bases with no gene match: 8. The CDR3 is made up of 14 amino acids. CDR1 and CDR2 (germline): SQVTM, ANQGSEA. CDR3 protein: CSVGARLADNEQFF. DNA for the CDR3: TGCAGCGTCGGGGCCCGACTAGCGGACAATGAGCAGTTCTTC.

The V gene is TRBV20-1, the J gene TRBJ1-2; D not resolved. V shed 6 bases and J shed 6 bases, with 17 bases lying between them. The CDR3 spans 13 residues. Germline-derived CDR1 and CDR2 are DFQATT and SNEGSKA (reference sequence). Written as DNA, the CDR3 is TGCAGTGCAGCCCCCTTGGACGGCGATGGCTACACCTTC. Residues: CSAAPLDGDGYTF.

This clonotype was detected only a few times. V usage is TRBV20-1 and J usage is TRBJ2-7; 10 bases fit TRBD1. Germline CDR1 reads DFQATT; CDR2 reads SNEGSKA (reference sequence). The CDR3 has 15 amino acids. With 6 bases clipped from V and 7 bases from J, the junction kept 15 bases outside the gene matches. The CDR3 reads CSALPPRDRGGEQYF. DNA for the CDR3: TGCAGTGCCCTCCCGCCCCGGGACAGGGGTGGTGAGCAGTACTTC.